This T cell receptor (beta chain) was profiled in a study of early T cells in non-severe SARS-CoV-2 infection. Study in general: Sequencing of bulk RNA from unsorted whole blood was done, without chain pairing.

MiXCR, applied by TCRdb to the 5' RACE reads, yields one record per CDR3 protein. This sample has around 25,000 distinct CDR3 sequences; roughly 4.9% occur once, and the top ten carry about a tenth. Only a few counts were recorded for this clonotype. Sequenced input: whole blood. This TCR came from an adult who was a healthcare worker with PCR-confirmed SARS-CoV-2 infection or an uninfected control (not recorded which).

This CDR3 reads CASSYSLFSETQYF. The CDR3 bases are TGTGCCAGCAGTTACTCGTTATTTAGTGAGACCCAGTACTTC. The rearrangement links TRBV6-6 to TRBJ2-5; D gene uncertain. The CDR3 runs to 14 residues. The germline gives CDR1 MNHNY, CDR2 SVGAGI (reference sequence). The V end lost 0 bases, the J end lost 5 bases, and 10 bases lay between the germline ends.